This T cell receptor beta chain was obtained from a study of response to subunit inactivated influenza vaccine (dated by TCRdb to the late 2010s). About the investigation overall: The study used deep quantitative T cell receptor repertoire profiling to track responses to a trivalent subunit inactivated influenza vaccine.

Overall study results and their limits: The authors proposed that each seasonal influenza vaccination may bring in only a limited number of new T cells.

This clonotype has just a few counts. Its recognized antigen is unknown. No qualities accompany the bases; no much larger clone lies one base away. The CDR3, from cysteine to phenylalanine, totals 14 residues. The sequence is cut down to CDR3 DNA, 42 bases in frame from base 1. V loses 3 bases, J loses 0 bases, and the germline ends lie 8 bases apart. Libraries were prepared through RT-PCR. Sequencing instrument: Illumina HiSeq 2500. TCRdb redid the processing of the public reads, applying fastp at Q25 and MiXCR, and retained in-frame beta chains. CDR3 protein sequences are deduplicated, and each keeps its most common genes and DNA. The sample table lists around 790,000 distinct CDR3 sequences, 21% of them with a count of one. 9.5% to 13% of the sample belongs to the ten largest clones.

The V gene is TRBV12-3 or TRBV12-4 and the J gene is TRBJ2-5, with TRBD1 perhaps the D gene, on 5 matching bases. This sequence was found in a man between 50 and 59 years old who received an inactivated influenza vaccine. Donor details come from another sample of the same person, matched by shared clones. The sample in question was PBMCs from blood, obtained around 5 days after vaccination. The CDR3 loop reads CASSFSGYQETQYF. Here is the DNA: TGTGCCAGCAGTTTCTCAGGGTACCAAGAGACCCAGTACTTC.